This TCR beta chain was sequenced for a study of a mutant IDH1 vaccine in newly diagnosed glioma. Across the whole study: Radiotherapy, temozolomide, or both had been given previously, and both were given to most.

Measured with immunoSEQ multiplex PCR; TCRdb has only the in-frame clones, and not every one. Of roughly 50,000 clones in the sample, around 80% were seen once. This CDR3 spans 14 amino acids. The junction had 10 bases not matched to a gene; V was cut back by 6 bases and J by 8 bases. Germline assignment: CDR1 WSHSY and CDR2 SAAADI. General study findings and limits: Changes in the top peripheral T cell clonotypes seemingly had no bearing on pseudoprogression.

Described time point: week 5, during vaccination. Each dose delivered 300 ug of mutant IDH1 20-mer peptide subcutaneously with imiquimod. A remark on this clone: Its target is not known.

The rearrangement uses TRBV10-2 and TRBJ1-2; 9 bases are a match to TRBD1. This sample comprised PBMCs, obtained from a glioma patient whose treatment included an IDH1 peptide vaccine. The sequence came from a woman between 40 and 50 years old with glioma. Here the CDR3 reads CASRDRGRLGGYTF. Here the CDR3 DNA reads TGCGCCAGCAGGGACAGGGGACGCCTCGGAGGCTACACCTTC.